The clone carrying this T cell receptor (beta chain) was seen just once. What it binds is unknown. Other DNA sequences of this sample code for an identical CDR3. This table comes from immunoSEQ multiplex PCR, and its TCRdb copy is limited to in-frame clones, with some not included. This table holds 96,000 or so clones, roughly nine tenths found once. This sample stems from a study of graft-versus-host responses after intestinal transplantation. In the study overall: Anti-thymocyte globulin induction, then tacrolimus and steroids for about three years, went to all recipients.

V was trimmed by 0 bases and J by 2 bases, leaving 8 bases between them. Per germline, CDR1 GTSNPN and CDR2 SVGIG (reference sequence). The CDR3 loop spans 13 amino acids. This chain joins TRBV30 and TRBJ2-7, with TRBD1 as a possible D gene (6 bases). The clonotype was recovered from a human donor who received an intestinal transplant. The source was unstimulated CD4+ T cells sorted from spleen or lymph node cells, collected before intestinal transplant. The CDR3: CAWSVGQTYEQYF. As DNA, the CDR3 is TGTGCCTGGAGTGTCGGACAGACCTACGAGCAGTACTTC.